One and the same sample provided the 5 T cell receptor beta chains below, sequenced in a study of CXCR3-negative and CXCR3-positive naive CD8 T cells. 5' RACE that incorporated UMI labels was used to prepare the TRB cDNA libraries. TCRdb re-called the 5' RACE reads and gives one entry per CDR3 protein, without DNA. Its clone listing holds 84,000 or so distinct CDR3 sequences. The source material was naive CXCR3- CD8+ T cells from blood. Subset: CD45RO-CCR7+CD27+CD95- naive CD8+ T cells lacking CXCR3 (TNR3-). The receptor source for this set is a human donor in good health. Some clones in this sample may be carry-over from other donors' samples.

The chain has TRBV11-1 and TRBJ1-1; the TRBD1 assignment by TCRdb is unverifiable without DNA. CDR1 and CDR2 (germline): SGHAT, FQDESV (reference sequence). The CDR3 is 14 residues long. Here the CDR3 reads CASSSTTGWTEAFF.

The chain joins TRBV28 to TRBJ2-1; TCRdb picks TRBD2, but there is no DNA to check that call. This CDR3 region has 14 residues. The germline gives CDR1 MDHEN, CDR2 SYDVKM. Here the CDR3 reads CASSFASGRFEQFF.

CDR3 sequence reads: CASSQSLAGVVCEQFF. The J gene is TRBJ2-1, the V gene TRBV23-1; TCRdb's assignment of TRBD2 cannot be checked, as there is no DNA. Being an ORF, TRBV23-1 has a function that is uncertain. The CDR3 has 16 residues.

The genes are TRBV29-1 and TRBJ2-5; the TCRdb call, TRBD2, lacks DNA for checking. The V gene's germline CDR1 is SQVTM and CDR2 ANQGSEA. The CDR3 totals 15 residues. CDR3 amino acids: CSAGRSGTDQETQYF.

The CDR3 loop reads CASSAVEGLSGELFF. V and J are TRBV14 and TRBJ2-2; the TRBD2 assignment by TCRdb is unverifiable without DNA. Per the germline V gene, CDR1 is SGHDN and CDR2 is FVKESK. The CDR3 contains 15 residues.